This TCR beta chain was observed in a study of T cell changes during pregnancy in multiple sclerosis (dated by TCRdb to 2018 to 2020). For the wider study: The study examined how the T cell repertoire changed over the course of pregnancy in women with multiple sclerosis.

V is shortened by 2 bases, J by 6 bases, and the region joining them spans 17 bases. Spanning cysteine to phenylalanine, the CDR3 consists of 15 amino acids. The kept DNA is CDR3 alone, 45 bases in frame from the first base. Reading the germline V gene gives CDR1 KGHSH and CDR2 LQKENI. Libraries were constructed by the immunoSEQ multiplex PCR assay. Here the immuneACCESS table is served through TCRdb, limited to in-frame sequences with V and J called. Missing clones are a known gap in these copies; in checked studies unresolved V genes cover under half, and the rest lacks a known reason. In all, the sample holds tens of thousands of clones, and roughly 93% of those were seen once. More than 0.8% of the sample is in the top ten clones. As regards this clone: Its antigen is not yet known. No base qualities exist here, and no much larger clone lies one base off it.

The rearrangement joined TRBV18 to TRBJ2-7, and TRBD1 may be the D gene, going by 6 matching bases. This specimen was peripheral blood, taken in the first trimester of pregnancy. This clonotype was sampled from a female donor with multiple sclerosis, enrolled in a pregnancy study. The DNA reads TGTGCCAGCTCACCATCACAGGGTAGCCAGGGCGAGCAGTACTTC. This gives the protein CASSPSQGSQGEQYF. Outside the CDR3, residues come from the reference TRBV18 and TRBJ2-7 proteins, so the full variable domain is: NAGVMQNPRHLVRRRGQEARLRCSPMKGHSHVYWYRQLPEEGLKFMVYLQKENIIDESGMPKERFSAEFPKEGPSILRIQQVVRGDSAAYFCASSPSQGSQGEQYFGPGTRLTVT.